Following are 25 T cell receptor beta chains from one sample sequenced in a study of shared clonotypes between healthy human individuals (dated by TCRdb to about 2020). Library method: the immunoSEQ multiplex PCR assay. The clones in this table, taken by TCRdb from immuneACCESS, are in-frame only. Not every clone is retained; where verified, under half of the shortfall comes from an unresolved V gene, and the cause of the rest is unknown. The sample yields roughly 500,000 clones; less than 80% were counted once. The ten most abundant clones make up roughly 13% of the sample. The sample consisted of PBMCs. The receptors were sampled from a woman aged 40-49 years in good health. Some clones in this sample may be carry-over from other donors' samples.

This chain links TRBV11-2 with TRBJ2-1; 9 positions match TRBD2. The CDR3 has 19 residues. CDR1 is SGHAT, CDR2 FQNNGV, per germline. Trimming at V came to 3 bases and at J to 6 bases, leaving 18 bases not matched to a gene. CDR3 bases: TGTGCCAGCAGCTTCACCTGGCGCGGGAGGGCCGGGGCGCTCAATGAGCAGTTCTTC. Translated, it gives CASSFTWRGRAGALNEQFF. Looking up the rest from reference TRBV11-2 and TRBJ2-1 gives the full variable domain: EAGVAQSPRYKIIEKRQSVAFWCNPISGHATLYWYQQILGQGPKLLIQFQNNGVVDDSQLPKDRFSAERLKGVDSTLKIQPAKLEDSAVYLCASSFTWRGRAGALNEQFFGPGTRLTVL.

V usage is TRBV19 and J usage is TRBJ2-3; tentatively, D is TRBD1 (6 bases). This CDR3 region has 14 residues. The V gene's germline CDR1 is LNHDA and CDR2 SQIVND (reference sequence). V shed 6 bases and J shed 1 base, with 11 bases lying between them. The CDR3 DNA follows: TGTGCCAGTAGCCAAAAGGGGGGCACAGATACGCAGTATTTT. It codes for CASSQKGGTDTQYF.

Remarks on this clone: Being one base from a much bigger clone, this may be a read error. This sequence joins TRBV29-1 and TRBJ2-7; D may be TRBD1 (7 bases). CDR1 and CDR2 from the germline V gene are SQVTM and ANQGSEA. Trimming pared 2 bases from V and 6 bases from J, leaving 14 bases between. The CDR3 runs to 13 residues. The CDR3 sequence is CSVERGQGGEQYF. The DNA of the CDR3 is TGCAGCGTTGAAAGGGGTCAGGGGGGCGAGCAGTACTTC.

This clone has just one count. One end of the junction is discordant with germline, which a read error may explain. The chain recombines TRBV5-5 with TRBJ2-1; D ambiguous. The CDR3 is 15 amino acids. Germline V gives CDR1 SGHKS, CDR2 YYEKEE (reference sequence). Here the CDR3 DNA reads TGTGCCAGCAGCCCATTCTTACCCTCCTACAATGAGCGGTTCTTC. Amino acids: CASSPFLPSYNERFF.

The rearrangement uses TRBV28 and TRBJ2-5; D call uncertain. The CDR3 covers 12 residues. Germline CDR1 reads MDHEN; CDR2 reads SYDVKM. Trimming shortened V by 6 bases and J by 5 bases, and 10 bases separated the two germline ends. In DNA, the CDR3 is TGTGCCAGCAGGGTCGCGATGGAGACCCAGTACTTC. Translation gives CASRVAMETQYF.

The chain carries TRBV27 and TRBJ1-6, with a possible D match to TRBD1 (6 bases). CDR1 and CDR2 from the germline V gene are MNHEY and SMNVEV (reference sequence). Trimming stripped 7 bases from V and 6 bases from J, with 22 bases between. The CDR3 runs 17 residues. The chain's CDR3 is CASTAFLSGTLNSPLHF. The CDR3 DNA is TGTGCCAGCACTGCCTTCCTCTCCGGGACACTTAATTCACCCCTCCACTTT.

There are a few counts of this clone. This chain links TRBV7-8 with TRBJ2-4; TRBD1 agrees at 10 bases. V lost 3 bases and J lost 7; bases outside the gene matches: 3. There are 14 residues in the CDR3. Germline CDR1 SGHVS, CDR2 FQNEAQ. The CDR3 loop reads CASSLDRGYNIQYF. The CDR3 region has the DNA TGTGCCAGCAGCTTGGACAGGGGGTATAACATTCAGTACTTC.

V is TRBV15 and J is TRBJ1-3; D is perhaps TRBD1 (5 bases). The CDR3 covers 15 residues. The V end was cut by 3 bases, the J end by 0 bases, with 9 bases between. Germline CDR1 LNHNV, CDR2 YYDKDF (reference sequence). The CDR3 sequence is CATSRLGGSGNTIYF. The CDR3 DNA reads TGTGCCACCAGCAGGCTCGGGGGCTCTGGAAACACCATATATTTT.

This clone has only a few counts. V is TRBV5-1 and J is TRBJ2-6; TRBD2 matches 10 bases. V trimming: 0 bases; J trimming: 1 base; junction bases outside the gene matches: 4. This CDR3 region has 18 residues. Germline assignment: CDR1 SGHRS and CDR2 YFSETQ. CDR3 coding DNA: TGCGCCAGCAGCTTGGCGCTAGCGGGAGTATCTGGGGCCAACGTCCTGACTTTC. This codes for CASSLALAGVSGANVLTF.

In the case of this clone: The sample holds other DNA sequences that translate to the same CDR3. The V and J genes are TRBV5-1 and TRBJ2-5, with D tentatively TRBD1 or TRBD2 (6 bases each). The germline CDR1 and CDR2 sequences are SGHRS and YFSETQ. The V end lost 3 bases, the J end lost 14 bases, and 20 bases lay between the germline ends. CDR3 length equals 13 residues. The CDR3 sequence is CASSSVSEGGQYF. CDR3 DNA: TGCGCCAGCAGCTCGGTGTCCGAGGGGGGACAATACTTC. Full variable domain (remainder filled in from reference TRBV5-1 and TRBJ2-5): KAGVTQTPRYLIKTRGQQVTLSCSPISGHRSVSWYQQTPGQGLQFLFEYFSETQRNKGNFPGRFSGRQFSNSRSEMNVSTLELGDSALYLCASSSVSEGGQYFGPGTRLLVL.

This CDR3 is CASSLPGTSYEQYF. CDR3 nucleotide sequence: TGTGCCAGCAGCTTACCCGGGACTAGCTACGAGCAGTACTTC. The rearrangement links TRBV9 to TRBJ2-7; 8 bases are shared with TRBD2. Germline lookup yields CDR1 SGDLS and CDR2 YYNGEE. V was pared by 4 bases and J by 3 bases, with 6 bases of the junction left unmatched. The CDR3 runs 14 residues.

The chain recombines TRBV9 with TRBJ1-1, with D perhaps TRBD1 (5 bases). Per germline, CDR1 SGDLS and CDR2 YYNGEE. V was cut by 4 bases and J by 1 base, with 11 bases left in between. The CDR3 runs 14 residues. The CDR3 nucleotides read TGTGCCAGCAGCTTTGGACATACGAACACTGAAGCTTTCTTT. Encoded protein: CASSFGHTNTEAFF. Looking up the rest from reference TRBV9 and TRBJ1-1 gives the full variable domain: DSGVTQTPKHLITATGQRVTLRCSPRSGDLSVYWYQQSLDQGLQFLIQYYNGEERAKGNILERFSAQQFPDLHSELNLSSLELGDSALYFCASSFGHTNTEAFFGQGTRLTVV.

The chain employs TRBV28 and TRBJ2-3; 12 nucleotides match TRBD2. From germline, CDR1 is MDHEN and CDR2 SYDVKM. The CDR3 totals 17 residues. Trimming removed 5 bases from V and 3 bases from J; junction bases left unmatched: 9. This CDR3 reads CASSLRLAGDGTDTQYF. The CDR3 nucleotides are TGTGCCAGCAGTCTCCGACTAGCGGGAGATGGAACAGATACGCAGTATTTT.

This rearrangement joins TRBV28 to TRBJ2-7, with 8 bases lining up with TRBD1. The CDR3 is made up of 15 amino acids. V gave up 4 bases and J gave up 3 bases; unmatched junction bases: 8. Germline CDR1 and CDR2: MDHEN and SYDVKM. CDR3 sequence: CASSYSAGGSYEQYF. CDR3 nucleotides: TGTGCCAGCAGTTACTCAGCAGGGGGCAGCTACGAGCAGTACTTC.

The V call is TRBV27, the J call TRBJ1-2; a possible D gene is TRBD1 (5 bases). Per the germline V gene, CDR1 is MNHEY and CDR2 is SMNVEV (reference sequence). The length of the CDR3 is 13 residues. Trimming took off 8 bases at V and 4 bases at J, with 14 bases between the two ends. DNA of the CDR3: TGTGCCAGCCGCAGGGCGACTTTCTATGGCTACACCTTC. Amino acid sequence: CASRRATFYGYTF.

J is TRBJ2-7 and V is TRBV18, with TRBD1 matching 9 bases. V shed 3 bases, J shed 1 base, and the junction held 10 bases outside the gene matches. The CDR3 extends over 17 amino acids. CDR1 is KGHSH and CDR2 is LQKENI in the germline V gene. The CDR3 here is CASSPLSGQGPSYEQYF. The CDR3 nucleotides read TGTGCCAGCTCACCGCTGAGCGGACAGGGGCCGTCCTACGAGCAGTACTTC.

This sequence joins TRBV6-7 and TRBJ2-7, with 10 bases identical to TRBD2. TRBV6-7 falls under the ORF class, with uncertain function. With 0 bases clipped from V and 0 bases from J, the junction kept 17 bases outside the gene matches. This CDR3 region has 21 residues. In nucleotides, the CDR3 is TGTGCCAGCAGTTACTCGGGCTCCGTAAGCGGGAGGGAGCGAAACTCCTACGAGCAGTACTTC. It translates to CASSYSGSVSGRERNSYEQYF.

This rearrangement joins TRBV6-1 to TRBJ1-2; TRBD1 agrees at 7 bases. This CDR3 has 12 residues. Germline V gene sequence: CDR1 MNHNS, CDR2 SASEGT. After removal of 9 bases from V and 4 bases from J, the junction contained 5 bases not matched to a gene. The DNA of the CDR3 is TGTGCCAGTGACAGGGTTGGCTATGGCTACACCTTC. Encoded protein: CASDRVGYGYTF.

The V and J genes are TRBV7-8 and TRBJ1-2; 7 bases match TRBD1. Trimming at V came to 5 bases and at J to 5 bases, leaving 11 bases not matched to a gene. CDR1 and CDR2 from the germline V gene are SGHVS and FQNEAQ. This CDR3 has 15 residues. The CDR3 sequence is CASSPVRDSPYGYTF. CDR3 bases: TGTGCCAGCAGCCCAGTCCGGGACAGCCCGTATGGCTACACCTTC. Supplemented by reference TRBV7-8 and TRBJ1-2, the full variable domain reads GAGVSQSPRYKVAKRGQDVALRCDPISGHVSLFWYQQALGQGPEFLTYFQNEAQLDKSGLPSDRFFAERPEGSVSTLKIQRTQQEDSAVYLCASSPVRDSPYGYTFGSGTRLTVV.

The V gene is TRBV2, the J gene TRBJ1-5, with 8 bases identical to TRBD1. V dropped 6 bases and J dropped 4; count of bases not matched to a gene: 8. In germline, CDR1 is SNHLY, CDR2 FYNNEI. The CDR3 loop spans 15 amino acids. The CDR3 DNA reads as TGTGCCAGCAGGACCTACAGGGGGGCAAATCAGCCCCAGCATTTT. This encodes CASRTYRGANQPQHF.

The chain recombines TRBV5-4 with TRBJ2-4, with 7 nucleotides matching TRBD2. This CDR3 region has 13 residues. Trimming took 0 bases from V and 10 from J; bases not matched to a gene: 4. Germline assignment: CDR1 SGHNT and CDR2 YYREEE (reference sequence). As DNA, the CDR3 is TGTGCCAGCAGCTTGGAGTCCGGGGGGATTCAGTACTTC. Protein: CASSLESGGIQYF.

The sample holds a few counts of this clone. As DNA, the CDR3 is TGTGCCAGTAGTATAGCGGGCAGTGTGGGAAACACTGAAGCTTTCTTT. Encoded protein: CASSIAGSVGNTEAFF. The chain uses TRBV19 and TRBJ1-1; D gene uncertain. The CDR3 loop spans 16 amino acids. CDR1 is LNHDA, CDR2 SQIVND, per germline (reference sequence). With 1 base removed from V and 2 bases from J, the gap between germline ends came to 14 bases.

Worth noting for this clone: A read error may account for a junction end that differs from germline. The J gene is TRBJ1-3, the V gene TRBV7-8; the D is unclear. This CDR3 spans 14 amino acids. Germline values: CDR1 SGHVS, CDR2 FQNEAQ. The CDR3, as DNA: TGTGCCAGCACCTTGGGCACGACTGGAGACACCATATATTTT. It encodes CASTLGTTGDTIYF.

V is TRBV18 and J is TRBJ1-2; D remains unclear. Trimming left V 3 bases short and J 4 bases short, with 12 bases between. The CDR3 totals 14 residues. Per the germline V gene, CDR1 is KGHSH and CDR2 is LQKENI. The DNA of the CDR3 is TGTGCCAGCTCACCGGAGACTCACTCCTATGGCTACACCTTC. As protein: CASSPETHSYGYTF. Based on the CDR3 plus reference TRBV18 and TRBJ1-2, the full variable domain is NAGVMQNPRHLVRRRGQEARLRCSPMKGHSHVYWYRQLPEEGLKFMVYLQKENIIDESGMPKERFSAEFPKEGPSILRIQQVVRGDSAAYFCASSPETHSYGYTFGSGTRLTVV.

The chain couples TRBV7-8 to TRBJ1-5; TRBD1 aligns across 8 bases. The CDR3 is made up of 15 amino acids. Germline assignment: CDR1 SGHVS and CDR2 FQNEAQ. J was trimmed by 1 base and V by 5 bases; bases with no gene match: 4. CDR3 sequence: CASSVDRVSNQPQHF. The CDR3 region has the DNA TGTGCCAGCAGCGTGGACAGGGTCAGCAATCAGCCCCAGCATTTT. Variable domain in full (rest from reference TRBV7-8 and TRBJ1-5): GAGVSQSPRYKVAKRGQDVALRCDPISGHVSLFWYQQALGQGPEFLTYFQNEAQLDKSGLPSDRFFAERPEGSVSTLKIQRTQQEDSAVYLCASSVDRVSNQPQHFGDGTRLSIL.